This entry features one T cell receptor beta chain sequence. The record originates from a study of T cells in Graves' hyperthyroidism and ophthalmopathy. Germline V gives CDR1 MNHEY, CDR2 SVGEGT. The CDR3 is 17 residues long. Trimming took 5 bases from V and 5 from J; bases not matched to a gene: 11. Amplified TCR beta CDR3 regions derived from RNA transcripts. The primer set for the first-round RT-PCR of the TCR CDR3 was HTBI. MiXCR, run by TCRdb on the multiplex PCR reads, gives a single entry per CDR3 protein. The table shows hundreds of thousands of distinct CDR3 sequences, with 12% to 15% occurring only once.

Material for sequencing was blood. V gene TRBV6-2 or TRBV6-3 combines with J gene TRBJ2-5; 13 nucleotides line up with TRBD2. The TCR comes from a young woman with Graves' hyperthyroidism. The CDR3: CASSTGLAGIAGETQYF. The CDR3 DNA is TGTGCCAGCAGTACGGGACTAGCGGGAATTGCCGGGGAGACCCAGTACTTC.